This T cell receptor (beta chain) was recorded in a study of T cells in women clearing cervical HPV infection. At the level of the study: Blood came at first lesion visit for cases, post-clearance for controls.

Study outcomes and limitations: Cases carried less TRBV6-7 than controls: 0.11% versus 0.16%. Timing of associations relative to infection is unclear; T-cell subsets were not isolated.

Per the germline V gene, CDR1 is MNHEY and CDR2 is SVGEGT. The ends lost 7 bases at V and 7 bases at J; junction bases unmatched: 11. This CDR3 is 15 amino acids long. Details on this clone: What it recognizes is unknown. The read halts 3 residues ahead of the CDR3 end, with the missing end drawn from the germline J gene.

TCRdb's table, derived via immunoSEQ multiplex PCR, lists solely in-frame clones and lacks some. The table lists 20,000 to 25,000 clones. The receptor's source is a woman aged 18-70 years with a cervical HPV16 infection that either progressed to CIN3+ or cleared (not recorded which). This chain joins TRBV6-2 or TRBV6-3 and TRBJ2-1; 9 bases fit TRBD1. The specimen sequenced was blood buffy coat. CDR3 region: CASKSPGQGRNEQFF. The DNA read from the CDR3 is TGTGCCAGCAAGAGTCCGGGACAGGGTAGAAATGAG.